This TCR beta chain was documented in a study of T cells after yellow fever vaccination. Regarding this clonotype: The antigen remains undetermined.

Study-level points and caveats: Relatively few clonotypes were ones that appeared in both CD4 and CD8 compartments. Subsequent to the booster, the majority of primary-vaccination clones reappeared (around 96% CD4, 88% CD8).

TCRdb fed the 5' RACE reads into MiXCR, producing one record per CDR3 protein. The data hold about 99,000 distinct CDR3 sequences, with around 5.8% observed a single time. CDR3 length equals 13 residues. CDR1 is SGHRS, CDR2 YFSETQ, per germline. V was trimmed by 8 bases and J by 3 bases, leaving 14 bases between them. The specimen was CD8+ T cells sorted from PBMCs, collected 10 days after the yellow fever booster vaccination. The sequence was collected from a man aged 18 to 29 who received the YFV17D yellow fever vaccine. The V and J genes are TRBV5-1 and TRBJ2-5; D is perhaps TRBD1 or TRBD2 (5 bases each). The CDR3 nucleotides are TGCGCCAGTTCGGGACCAAATGAAGAGACCCAGTACTTC. Translation gives CASSGPNEETQYF.